This paragraph reports one T cell receptor (beta chain). Its antigen is unknown. No much larger clone exists at a distance of one base, and base qualities are not known. The data derive from a study of blood T cell repertoires in COVID-19 (dated by TCRdb to the early 2020s). Background for the entire study: Samples from collaborators originated in the United States, Italy and Spain and spanned both the acute and convalescent phases of COVID-19. The repertoires were made available in a free public database intended to serve as a resource for research on the immune response to SARS-CoV-2. Subjects who had been exposed to COVID-19, were actively infected with it, or had recovered from it provided the deeply sampled blood TCRbeta repertoires that made up the dataset. The material from the prospective study consisted of cDNA or gDNA derived from T cells, B-cell-depleted T cells, or PBMCs. Nearly every sample came with metadata listing a de-identified subject ID, COVID-19 status, age in years and sex. The samples were drawn from two sources: the first 160 participants of the ongoing ImmuneRACE study, and 1,000 to 1,500 subjects contributed by 6 global collaborators. HLA class I and class II types, where available, came from metadata supplied by the sample provider rather than from assay-based typing.

The paper's findings and limits, for the study overall: Clinical and demographic metadata were provided uncurated, with the amount varying by source and participant.

TCRbeta CDR3 regions were amplified from genomic DNA by means of the immunoSEQ Assay, a bias-controlled multiplex PCR. In the paper's pipeline: The number of nucleated cells in each sample was estimated from the amplification of reference gene primers within the assay. Sequence reads were collapsed and filtered to measure the absolute abundance of every unique TCRbeta CDR3 rearrangement. For each sample, productive Simpson clonality was calculated as the square root of Simpson's diversity index across productive rearrangements. The table comes from immuneACCESS by way of TCRdb, which keeps in-frame sequences with V and J called. Part of the clones is missing from these tables; in studies checked, under half for an unresolved V gene and the rest for unknown reasons. The V and J calls and clone size were taken over from that table, and D and trimming were inferred from the DNA. The sample yields just over 150,000 clones; 82% were counted once. The ten largest clones capture about 7.7% of the sample.

As encoded in the germline V gene, CDR1 is SGHAT while CDR2 is FQNNGV. V is pared back by 1 base and J by 10 bases, with 13 bases lying between the germline termini. The CDR3 runs 14 amino acids, cysteine and phenylalanine included. Of the read, only the CDR3 DNA is kept; its 42 bases are in frame from base 1. In Seattle, one collaborating source enrolled patients while the infection was active and tracked those patients longitudinally over the course of disease. The collaborating institutions used their own protocols to collect whole blood in K2EDTA tubes. For TCRbeta analysis, collaborators shipped samples in one of three forms: frozen whole blood, isolated PBMCs, or DNA extracted from either of those sample types.

The sample was peripheral blood. This TCR was recovered from a woman in her forties with COVID-19, enrolled during active disease. The chain uses TRBV11-2 and TRBJ1-4, with the identity of the D gene unclear. The DNA sequence is given as TGTGCCAGCAGCTTAGGACCCACCGGAGGAAAACTGTTTTTT. It translates as CASSLGPTGGKLFF.